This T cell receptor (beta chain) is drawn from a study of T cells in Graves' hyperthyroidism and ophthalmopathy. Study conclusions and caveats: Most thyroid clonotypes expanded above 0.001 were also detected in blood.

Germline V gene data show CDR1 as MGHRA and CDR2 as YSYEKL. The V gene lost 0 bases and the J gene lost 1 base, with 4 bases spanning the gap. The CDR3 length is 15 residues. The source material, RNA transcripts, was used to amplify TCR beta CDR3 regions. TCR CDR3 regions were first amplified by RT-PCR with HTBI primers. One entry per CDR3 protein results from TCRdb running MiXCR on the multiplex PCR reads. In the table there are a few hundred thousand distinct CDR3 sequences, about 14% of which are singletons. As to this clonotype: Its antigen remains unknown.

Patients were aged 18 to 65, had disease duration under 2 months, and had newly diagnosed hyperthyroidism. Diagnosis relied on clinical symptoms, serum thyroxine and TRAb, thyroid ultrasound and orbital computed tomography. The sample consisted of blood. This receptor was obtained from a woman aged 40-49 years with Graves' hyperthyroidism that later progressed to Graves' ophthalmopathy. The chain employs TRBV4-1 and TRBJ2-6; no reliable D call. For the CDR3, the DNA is TGCGCCAGCAGCCAAGAGTTTTCTGGGGCCAACGTCCTGACTTTC. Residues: CASSQEFSGANVLTF.